Listed below are T cell receptor beta chains from one sample, sequenced in a study of blood T cell repertoires in COVID-19. Assay: immunoSEQ multiplex PCR; the TCRdb copy retains only in-frame clones and omits some. Of approximately 50,000 clones detected, over 75% appear once; the ten largest clones hold under 6.5%. Sequencing was performed on peripheral blood. Every receptor here comes from a man between 70 and 80 years old with acute or convalescent COVID-19. The CDR3 runs from the conserved cysteine through the conserved F or W. D genes are given only for firm matches. Clone size is given for some rows only: seen once, a few or many times, or a class if the clone is expanded.

size,V,J,D,DNA,CDR3
NA,TRBV7-8,TRBJ2-1,NA,TGTGCCAGCAGCTCAATAAAGAGGCACTACAATGAGCAGTTCTTC,CASSSIKRHYNEQFF
NA,TRBV18,TRBJ2-2,NA,TGTGCCAGCTCACCACCGACTTCGGGGGAGCTGTTTTTT,CASSPPTSGELFF
NA,TRBV19,TRBJ2-1,TRBD1,TGTGCCAGTAGTAGGGGACAGTTCATTACCTACAATGAGCAGTTCTTC,CASSRGQFITYNEQFF
NA,TRBV7-2,TRBJ2-1,TRBD2,TGTGCCAGCAGCTTAGGGAAAGGACGGGGGGGGTACTCCTACAATGAGCAGTTCTTC,CASSLGKGRGGYSYNEQFF
NA,TRBV5-1,TRBJ1-1,NA,TGCGCCAGCAGCTTACAACAACAGGGAGCCACTGAAGCTTTCTTT,CASSLQQQGATEAFF
NA,TRBV3-1/TRBV3-2,TRBJ2-7,TRBD1,TGTGCCAGCAGGTACGGGACAGGGGGCGAGCAGTACTTC,CASRYGTGGEQYF
NA,TRBV19,TRBJ1-1,TRBD1,TGTGCCAGTAGTGTGGACCCCGGACAGGGCATAGCTGAAGCTTTCTTT,CASSVDPGQGIAEAFF
NA,TRBV25-1,TRBJ2-7,NA,TGTGCCAGCAGGGGAGGATACCAGGGAGGTGAGCAGTACTTC,CASRGGYQGGEQYF
NA,TRBV28,TRBJ2-1,NA,TGTGCCAGCAGTCTAGGGGACAATGAGCAGTTCTTC,CASSLGDNEQFF
NA,TRBV5-4,TRBJ2-5,NA,TGTGCCAGCAGCTTTACTAGTGCAGAGACCCAGTACTTC,CASSFTSAETQYF
NA,TRBV5-6,TRBJ1-1,NA,TGTGCCAGCAGCTTGGTTTGGAGAGGGGGTAGGACTGAAGCTTTCTTT,CASSLVWRGGRTEAFF
NA,TRBV11-2,TRBJ2-5,TRBD2,TGTGCCAGTGCCCGGGGGGGGCAAGAGACCCAGTACTTC,CASARGGQETQYF
NA,TRBV9,TRBJ2-5,TRBD2,TGTGCCAGCAGCGTAGGGATAGGCGGGGGAGAGACCCAGTACTTC,CASSVGIGGGETQYF
few,TRBV7-9,TRBJ2-7,NA,TGTGCCAGCAGCTTAGTAGCGGTGAACCGCGAGCAGTACTTC,CASSLVAVNREQYF
NA,TRBV5-1,TRBJ1-4,NA,TGCGCCAGCCGGAGGGGCAGTCTTGCAACTAATGAAAAACTGTTTTTT,CASRRGSLATNEKLFF
NA,TRBV12-3/TRBV12-4,TRBJ1-1,NA,TGTGCCAGCTCGGCAGGGCTCACTGAAGCTTTCTTT,CASSAGLTEAFF
NA,TRBV18,TRBJ1-2,TRBD1,TGTGCCAGCTCACCGGTACAGGGGAAATATGGCTACACCTTC,CASSPVQGKYGYTF
NA,TRBV18,TRBJ2-7,NA,TGTGCCAGCTCGCGCGGGGGCCTCTACGAGCAGTACTTC,CASSRGGLYEQYF
NA,TRBV28,TRBJ2-7,TRBD1,TGTGCCAGCAGTTTGGGGCGGACAGGGGGGTTCTACGAGCAGTACTTC,CASSLGRTGGFYEQYF
NA,TRBV15,TRBJ1-6,NA,TGTGCCACCCAGAGGGAGGGAAGCTCCTATAATTCACCCCTCCACTTT,CATQREGSSYNSPLHF
NA,TRBV2,TRBJ1-6,NA,TGTGCCAGCAGACAGGGCACCTCACCCCTCCACTTT,CASRQGTSPLHF
NA,TRBV11-1,TRBJ1-1,TRBD1,TGTGCCAGCAGCCCGCGGACAGGGAGGACTGAAGCTTTCTTT,CASSPRTGRTEAFF
NA,TRBV5-1,TRBJ2-2,TRBD1,TGCGCCAGCAGGCCCGGACAGGGGGCGAACACCGGGGAGCTGTTTTTT,CASRPGQGANTGELFF
NA,TRBV27,TRBJ1-2,NA,TGTGCCAGCAGTTTAAACAGATTTTCCTATGGCTACACCTTC,CASSLNRFSYGYTF
NA,TRBV19,TRBJ2-7,TRBD1,TGTGCCAGTAGTAAGGGCCCCGGGACAGAAAGGGGCGAGCAGTACTTC,CASSKGPGTERGEQYF
NA,TRBV7-9,TRBJ2-5,NA,TGTGCCAGCAGTGGGGGGGCTTATGAGACCCAGTACTTC,CASSGGAYETQYF
NA,TRBV4-2,TRBJ1-2,NA,TGTGCCAGCAGCCAAGCGGGGGGGCGCGACTATGGCTACACCTTC,CASSQAGGRDYGYTF
NA,TRBV28,TRBJ1-6,NA,TGTGCCAGCAGCGAAGCCGGGGTTCCGGGGGAGCCCCTCCACTTT,CASSEAGVPGEPLHF
NA,TRBV19,TRBJ1-5,NA,TGTGCCAGTAGTATAGAGGCGGTACATCAGCCCCAGCATTTT,CASSIEAVHQPQHF
NA,TRBV9,TRBJ2-1,TRBD2,TGTGCCAGCAGCGTAGGGGAGGGGAGGCTAGCGGGCGATGAGCAGTTCTTC,CASSVGEGRLAGDEQFF
NA,TRBV4-3,TRBJ1-2,TRBD1,TGCGCCAGCAGCCAGGCTGACAGGGGGCAAGGCTACACCTTC,CASSQADRGQGYTF
NA,TRBV10-3,TRBJ1-2,NA,TGTGCCATCAGTGAGTCTTTTTCAGGGGTCTATGGCTACACCTTC,CAISESFSGVYGYTF
NA,TRBV15,TRBJ1-5,TRBD1,TGTGCCACCAGCTTGGACAGGGGTAGCAATCAGCCCCAGCATTTT,CATSLDRGSNQPQHF
once,TRBV7-7,TRBJ1-2,NA,TGTGCCAGCAGCTTACATCCGCGGGGCATCTATGGCTACACCTTC,CASSLHPRGIYGYTF
NA,TRBV10-3,TRBJ1-5,NA,TGTGCCATCAGGGAGGAGGGGGGGGATCAGCCCCAGCATTTT,CAIREEGGDQPQHF
NA,TRBV6-6,TRBJ2-2,NA,TGTGCCAGCAGCACTGACAGCCTGAACACCGGGGAGCTGTTTTTT,CASSTDSLNTGELFF